This TCR beta chain was sequenced for a study of cytomegalovirus exposure and HLA in healthy donors (TCRdb year 2017). Notes on the research overall: In an earlier analysis of approximately 500 of the donors, around 290 Gb of sequence data and 95 million to 130 million unique TCR beta sequences from roughly 180 million T cells were reported. In a later analysis, previously published TCR beta repertoires from 550 to 700 donors were re-analyzed and high-resolution HLA genotyping was added so that TCR occurrence patterns could be studied. To predict cytomegalovirus infection status, the study combined high-throughput TCR immunosequencing, statistical association of individual TCRs with disease status, and machine learning. Several DR-DQ haplotypes were treated as single units for association and clustering because of strong linkage in the cohort. Of the 300 to 500 genotyped donors, roughly 80% were placed in the genetic ancestry cluster associated with self-reported Caucasian donors. Typing coverage varied by locus: about 629-630 donors for A, B, C, DRB1 and DQB1; under 550 for DQA1; about 570 for DPA1; approximately 470 for DPB1. Genome-wide SNP genotypes for about 65% of the 666 donors were used in a later genetic analysis, which treated that subset as a discovery cohort. The study was designed to test whether signatures of past pathogen exposure could be identified by cataloging public T cell receptors. All discovery cohort repertoires had been generated using a single sequencing platform. On average, 235,054 unique TCR beta nucleotide sequences were sequenced per donor among about 400 genotyped donors of the cohort, with about 19% of those sequences being non-productive. Rather than drawing on any new phenotypic data, the later analysis identified candidate immune exposures from TCR beta sequences and the way those sequences occurred across donors. A separate validation cohort of more than 100 different subjects was used in addition to the roughly 700-subject first cohort. Class I and class II HLA loci were covered by the typing at four-digit resolution. Donor age, sex, ethnicity and CMV serostatus were compiled alongside the repertoire data. To decide whether each TCR beta V gene segment behaved as functional or pseudogenic, an earlier analysis of some 540 of the donors relied on high-throughput TCR beta sequencing. An early release that covered several hundred HLA-typed donors contained approximately 320 gigabases of sequencing data and 75 million to 100 million unique TCR sequences. The study used immunosequencing to profile the T cell repertoires of approximately 630 subjects and linked those repertoires to cytomegalovirus serostatus. The full study reports these points: The only immune exposure information available for the cohort was CMV serostatus. Most TCR sequences were seen in very few donors, while some public TCRs were found in many individuals. In a later analysis, HLA-associated TCR beta chains showed more clonal expansion and lower generation probabilities than non-associated chains that were equally common. According to a later analysis, TCR association rates differed among HLA loci, with DRB1 alleles showing the most associated TCRs and HLA-C alleles showing the fewest. A later genetic analysis associated a missense DCLRE1C variant with V-gene and J-gene trimming of TCR beta chains, and an independent cohort replicated the association. In a later genetic analysis, fewer N-insertions in productive TCRs were reported among donors in an Asian-associated ancestry cluster than the roughly 640-donor mean. Because counts were too low, about 18 rarely observed V segments, including chromosome 9 orphons, were excluded from the earlier analysis of around 590 of the donors. In both the original and validation cohorts, the classifier was reported to diagnose cytomegalovirus status with high specificity and sensitivity. When HLA alleles, especially DR and DQ, strongly co-occurred, attributing TCR associations to individual alleles was difficult. A further reported finding was that TCR beta sequences accurately predicted the HLA-A and HLA-B alleles for most subjects in the first cohort. A cluster of highly shared sequence variants was judged likely to represent a technical artifact of the sequencing pipeline. The cohort was sequenced for TCR beta chains only, and without alpha or paired-chain data the features that could be detected were limited. Correlated functional status among segregating V segments might reflect linkage disequilibrium, but an unknown experimental factor could not be ruled out. The authors suggested that the approach could potentially be extended to other disease states and immunological phenotypes. Several of the top co-occurrence clusters appeared to be linked to parvovirus B19, influenza, CMV and Epstein-Barr virus, according to a later analysis. At a false discovery rate of 0.05, a later analysis linked under 20,000 TCR beta sequences to specific HLA alleles. Most CMV-associated TCR beta chains appeared to be HLA-restricted in a later analysis, and the HLA associations seemed to be driven largely by CMV exposure. Presence/absence analyses assumed roughly uniform sequencing depth across donors, an assumption that may not hold. Broadly in line with IMGT annotations, most TCR beta V segments showed up in productive rearrangements about 87% or about 30% of the time in an earlier analysis of 587 of the donors. The 87-base-pair reads could not distinguish some IMGT-functional V segments, including TRBV6-2 and TRBV6-3, so those segments were excluded. HLA typing was unavailable for some donors at each locus, so association tests used only the typed subset. Three of the identified cytomegalovirus-associated TCR beta chains were confirmed in vitro to be specific for cytomegalovirus antigens. A total of about 150 TCR beta chains were listed by the study as associated with cytomegalovirus.

In total, 630 or so healthy bone marrow donors made up the cohort. All cohort members were sampled while nominally healthy, although unrecorded immune exposures were likely present. The donor tested CMV seronegative, placing the donor among the 352 seronegative members of the cohort. A peripheral blood sample was provided by each donor, and peripheral blood mononuclear cells were used for TCR beta sequencing. Genomic DNA was extracted from the blood cell samples with the Qiagen DNeasy Blood Extraction Kit. CDR1 and CDR2, per the germline V gene, are MDHEN and SYDVKM. The CDR3 numbers 18 residues from cysteine through phenylalanine. The read is trimmed to its CDR3 DNA, 54 bases read in frame from base 1. V loses 2 bases at its end and J loses 3 bases; junction bases beyond the gene matches: 14. Points on this clone: The target of this receptor is not known. No qualities accompany the bases; no much larger clone lies one base away.

The method was the immunoSEQ multiplex PCR assay. For the multiplex PCR, a mixture combining 60 forward primers for TCR Vbeta segments and 13 reverse primers for TCR Jbeta segments was used. Amplification of the CDR3 region of rearranged TCR beta genes was performed with a multiplex PCR assay on genomic DNA. The Illumina HiSeq System was used to sequence the amplified TCR beta libraries as 87-base-pair reads. In the original analysis: A later analysis tallied around 80 million unique TCR beta chains across the 610 or so repertoires, and about 10 million of those chains were shared by two or more donors. Raw reads were error-corrected and collapsed into unique sequences with a nearest-neighbor algorithm that merged closely related sequences to remove PCR and sequencing errors. V, D and J gene segments were assigned by aligning CDR3 sequences to IMGT reference sequences. For a sequence to be retained, at least a six-nucleotide match to both a V gene segment and a J gene segment was required. A rearrangement counted as productive if the CDR3 had no stop codons and remained in frame with V and J, and every other rearrangement counted as non-productive. Following IMGT convention, CDR3 was defined as the stretch from the second conserved V-encoded cysteine to the conserved J-encoded phenylalanine. Sequences without an unambiguous match to a single V gene segment were excluded from the earlier analysis of several hundred of the donors. An earlier analysis of several hundred of the donors classified V segments as functional when productive rearrangements were above 56.7% and as segregating when the standard deviation between donors was above 5%. A statistical classification framework was built to diagnose cytomegalovirus status from the catalog of TCR beta chain sequences. V and J gene assignment, in a later analysis, came from comparing TCR nucleotide sequences with IMGT/GENE-DB human TR gene sequences. The TCRdist pipeline was used in a later analysis to assign CDR3 sequences and most-parsimonious VDJ recombination scenarios. In a later analysis, each TCR beta chain was defined by its CDR3 amino acid sequence together with its V-gene family, and reads without a unique V-gene family were excluded. A later analysis removed roughly 590 highly shared, low-generation-probability nucleotide sequences to deal with suspected cross-contamination and a sequencing artifact. A later analysis calculated a clonal expansion index for each public chain from normalized within-repertoire ranks of inferred template counts. A later analysis computed generation probabilities with a VDJ recombination model fitted to out-of-frame rearrangements, and checked the results against IGoR. In a later analysis, hypergeometric tests were used to score TCR-TCR, TCR-HLA and TCR-CMV co-occurrence, with a repertoire-size bias correction applied to TCR pairs. A later analysis estimated false discovery rates by permuting HLA or CMV assignments 20 times. In a later analysis, co-occurring TCRs were grouped using DBSCAN, and TCRdist sequence similarity was added for clustering within HLA-allele-positive subsets. Repertoires with fewer than 30,000 or more than 120,000 public chains, plus five repertoires with anomalous nucleotide sharing, were excluded from co-occurrence clustering. Not all clones reach the TCRdb copy of this immuneACCESS table, which keeps in-frame sequences only. Checked studies attribute under half of the gap to unresolved V genes and leave the rest unexplained. V, J and clone size are those of that table, while D and trimming were read from the DNA. This sample gives some 150,000 clones in total; 75% to 90% of them show up just once. The ten largest account for under 3.5% of the sample.

The chain links TRBV28 with TRBJ2-3, with 7 middle bases fitting TRBD2. The sequencing sample was made of PBMCs. The sequence derives from a woman younger than 45 in good health and CMV-seronegative. Here is the DNA: TGTGCCAGCAGTTTAGGGTTCCCCGGCGGGAGTTGGACAGATACGCAGTATTTT. Its translation reads: CASSLGFPGGSWTDTQYF.